Below, 4 T cell receptor beta chains from the same sample are listed, as sequenced in a study of blood T cell repertoires in COVID-19. Here immunoSEQ multiplex PCR was the method, and the copy in TCRdb shows in-frame clones only, minus some. The sample has 65,000 to 95,000 clones, 89% seen once. Material: peripheral blood. These TCRs come from a man aged 70-80 years with active or convalescent COVID-19.

This chain links TRBV18 with TRBJ1-3; 9 bases are shared with TRBD1. V trimming: 5 bases; J trimming: 8 bases; junction bases outside the gene matches: 10. This CDR3 spans 15 amino acids. CDR1 is KGHSH and CDR2 is LQKENI in the germline V gene. This CDR3 is CASSDGQGRLHTIYF. The CDR3 bases are TGTGCCAGCTCAGACGGACAGGGGCGTCTCCACACCATATATTTT. Together with reference TRBV18 and TRBJ1-3, the CDR3 gives the full variable domain: NAGVMQNPRHLVRRRGQEARLRCSPMKGHSHVYWYRQLPEEGLKFMVYLQKENIIDESGMPKERFSAEFPKEGPSILRIQQVVRGDSAAYFCASSDGQGRLHTIYFGEGSWLTVV.

The chain has TRBV7-2 and TRBJ2-1, with 9 nucleotides matching TRBD2. The junction had 3 bases not matched to a gene; V was cut back by 1 base and J by 2 bases. Germline-derived CDR1 and CDR2 are SGHTA and FQGNSA. The CDR3 loop spans 16 amino acids. CDR3 amino acids: CASSLDAGGPYNEQFF. CDR3 DNA: TGTGCCAGCAGCTTAGATGCGGGGGGGCCCTACAATGAGCAGTTCTTC.

J is TRBJ2-7 and V is TRBV24-1; D is possibly TRBD1 (6 bases). CDR1 is KGHDR and CDR2 is SFDVKD in the germline V gene. The CDR3 spans 12 residues. V dropped 1 base and J dropped 6 bases, with 6 bases sitting between them. Here the CDR3 reads CATSDFRGEQYF. The CDR3 bases are TGTGCCACCAGTGATTTCAGGGGCGAGCAGTACTTC.

In this sample, this clone turned up once. The chain combines TRBV6-2 or TRBV6-3 with TRBJ1-3; D gene unclear. Germline CDR1 reads MNHEY; CDR2 reads SVGEGT. V lost 4 bases to trimming and J lost 1 base, with 8 bases between them. The CDR3 runs to 14 residues. The chain's CDR3 is CASSLSRSGNTIYF. For the CDR3, the DNA is TGTGCCAGCAGTTTATCCAGGTCTGGAAACACCATATATTTT.